This T cell receptor beta chain is from a study of shared clonotypes between healthy human individuals. Libraries were prepared by immunoSEQ multiplex PCR; TCRdb keeps only in-frame clonotypes and omits some of them. The data contain 2 million to 2.5 million clones, around 95% of them singletons. In germline, CDR1 is GTSNPN, CDR2 SVGIG (reference sequence). The CDR3 is 14 residues long. V was pared by 1 base and J by 5 bases, with 12 bases between. The TCR comes from a man aged 18-30 years in good health. This chain connects TRBV30 to TRBJ1-5; D remains unclear. Sequenced material: naive CD4+ T cells sorted from blood. Subset of the sample: CD45RA+ positively selected. In nucleotides, the CDR3 is TGTGCCTGGAGTGGGGCGGGGTTGGATCAGCCCCAGCATTTT. It translates to CAWSGAGLDQPQHF.